The clone carrying this TCR beta chain appeared a few times. What it binds is not known. These data originate in a study of response to subunit inactivated influenza vaccine. General study results and limits: The authors suggested that few new T cells are recruited per seasonal influenza vaccination.

MiXCR was run by TCRdb on the RT-PCR reads, yielding one entry per CDR3 protein. The data show around 790,000 distinct CDR3 sequences, about 20% seen once. The germline V gene has CDR1 MNHEY and CDR2 SVGEGT. V lost 6 bases, J lost 5 bases, and 11 bases lay in between. This CDR3 is built from 12 residues. The sequencing used PBMCs from blood, collected more than 4 days after vaccination. The source is a man aged 45-65 years who received an inactivated influenza vaccine. The chain recombines TRBV6-2 or TRBV6-3 with TRBJ2-7; no clear D. The CDR3 loop is CASSYVIHEQYF. As DNA, the CDR3 is TGTGCCAGCAGCTACGTGATCCACGAGCAGTACTTC.